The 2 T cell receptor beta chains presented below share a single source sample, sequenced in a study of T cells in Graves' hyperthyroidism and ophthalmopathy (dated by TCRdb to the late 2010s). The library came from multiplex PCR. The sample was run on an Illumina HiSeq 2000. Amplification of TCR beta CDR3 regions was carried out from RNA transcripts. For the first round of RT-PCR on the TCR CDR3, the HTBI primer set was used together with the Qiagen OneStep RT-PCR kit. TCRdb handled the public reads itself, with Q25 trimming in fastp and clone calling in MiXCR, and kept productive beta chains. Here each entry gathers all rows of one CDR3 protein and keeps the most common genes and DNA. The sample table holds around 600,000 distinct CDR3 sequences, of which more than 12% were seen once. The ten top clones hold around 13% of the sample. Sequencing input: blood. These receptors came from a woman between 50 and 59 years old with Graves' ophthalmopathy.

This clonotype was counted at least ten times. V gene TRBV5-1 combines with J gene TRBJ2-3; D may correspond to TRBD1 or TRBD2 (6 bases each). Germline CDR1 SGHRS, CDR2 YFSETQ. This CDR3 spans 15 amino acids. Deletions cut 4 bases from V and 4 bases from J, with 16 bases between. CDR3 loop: CASSPGGGDPDTQYF. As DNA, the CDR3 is TGCGCCAGCAGCCCAGGAGGGGGAGACCCAGATACGCAGTATTTT.

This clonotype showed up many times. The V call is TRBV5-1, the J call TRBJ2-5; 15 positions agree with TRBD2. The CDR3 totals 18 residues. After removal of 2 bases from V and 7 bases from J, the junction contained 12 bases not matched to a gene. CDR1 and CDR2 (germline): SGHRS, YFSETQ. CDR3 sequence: CASSFLGLAGGPAGTQYF. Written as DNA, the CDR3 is TGCGCCAGCAGCTTCCTCGGACTAGCGGGAGGGCCGGCGGGGACCCAGTACTTC.